Shown below are 28 T cell receptor beta chains from a single sample sequenced in a study of blood T cell repertoires in COVID-19. The data were produced by immunoSEQ multiplex PCR, yet TCRdb's version contains in-frame clones alone and is incomplete. Among around 200,000 clones listed, about 83% were seen once. The sample consisted of peripheral blood. Receptors were obtained from a young woman who had recovered from COVID-19.

A remark on this clone: At one boundary the junction diverges from the germline segment, which might be a read error. This chain uses TRBV7-7 with TRBJ2-1; 11 bases line up with TRBD2. The CDR3 length is 15 residues. CDR1 is SSHAT and CDR2 is FNYEAQ in the germline V gene (reference sequence). In DNA form, the CDR3 reads TGTGCTAGCAGCTTAGCGGGAGGGGCCTACAATGAGCAGTTCTTC. Its protein product is CASSLAGGAYNEQFF.

The CDR3 nucleotides read TGTGCCAGCAGCACTCGGGACTCCCCAATTCAGTACTTC. Translation gives CASSTRDSPIQYF. V usage is TRBV7-2 and J usage is TRBJ2-4; D might be TRBD2 (6 bases). Trimming removed 5 bases from V and 10 bases from J, with 15 bases in between. The CDR3 totals 13 residues. The germline V gene has CDR1 SGHTA and CDR2 FQGNSA. Full variable domain (outside the CDR3, taken from reference TRBV7-2 and TRBJ2-4): GAGVSQSPSNKVTEKGKDVELRCDPISGHTALYWYRQSLGQGLEFLIYFQGNSAPDKSGLPSDRFSAERTGGSVSTLTIQRTQQEDSAVYLCASSTRDSPIQYFGAGTRLSVL.

This clone appeared once. This rearrangement joins TRBV7-9 to TRBJ1-1; maybe TRBD1 (6 bases). The V gene lost 6 bases and the J gene lost 3 bases, with 23 bases spanning the gap. Per germline, CDR1 SEHNR and CDR2 FQNEAQ (reference sequence). The CDR3 runs 17 residues. The DNA for the CDR3 is TGTGCCAGCAGGCCTTGGGCCGGGGCATGGACAGACACTGAAGCTTTCTTT. Residues: CASRPWAGAWTDTEAFF.

The rearrangement uses TRBV7-8 and TRBJ2-4; TRBD2 might be the D (5 bases). Germline CDR1 SGHVS, CDR2 FQNEAQ. Trimming left V 3 bases short and J 2 bases short, with 14 bases between. The CDR3 sequence is 16 residues long. Written as DNA, the CDR3 is TGTGCCAGCAGCTTTCTCTCTCTAGCAACCAAAAACATTCAGTACTTC. As protein: CASSFLSLATKNIQYF.

This rearrangement joins TRBV2 to TRBJ1-1; tentative D call: TRBD1 (6 bases). With 3 bases removed from V and 5 bases from J, the gap between germline ends came to 13 bases. The germline gives CDR1 SNHLY, CDR2 FYNNEI. This CDR3 contains 14 residues. The CDR3 nucleotides are TGTGCCAGCAGTGACAGGGAAAGGGGGACTGAAGCTTTCTTT. Translated, it gives CASSDRERGTEAFF.

This chain joins TRBV19 and TRBJ1-5; D may be TRBD1 (6 bases). Germline assignment: CDR1 LNHDA and CDR2 SQIVND (reference sequence). This CDR3 contains 14 residues. V was trimmed by 7 bases and J by 4 bases, leaving 14 bases between them. CDR3 sequence: CASNPQGGNQPQHF. CDR3 in DNA: TGTGCCAGTAATCCACAGGGTGGGAATCAGCCCCAGCATTTT.

The chain recombines TRBV5-1 with TRBJ2-3; the match to TRBD1 covers 8 bases. V gave up 0 bases and J gave up 0 bases; unmatched junction bases: 6. This CDR3 region has 17 residues. The germline CDR1 and CDR2 sequences are SGHRS and YFSETQ. The CDR3 DNA reads TGCGCCAGCAGCTTGGTCGCTCAGGGGGCTAGCACAGATACGCAGTATTTT. Translation gives CASSLVAQGASTDTQYF.

With regard to this clone: Within the sample, other DNA sequences also encode this same CDR3. The chain joins TRBV9 to TRBJ2-7, with TRBD2 identical over 8 bases. Germline loops: CDR1 SGDLS, CDR2 YYNGEE. The ends lost 0 bases at V and 2 bases at J; junction bases unmatched: 1. CDR3 length: 14 residues. CDR3 in amino acids: CASSVGGGPYEQYF. The DNA for the CDR3 is TGTGCCAGCAGCGTAGGCGGGGGGCCCTACGAGCAGTACTTC.

The chain joins TRBV4-3 to TRBJ2-1; the match to TRBD1 covers 10 bases. V was pared by 6 bases and J by 7 bases, with 6 bases of the junction left unmatched. CDR1 and CDR2 from the germline V gene are LGHNA and YSLEER. The CDR3 has 14 residues. The CDR3 here is CASSRDRGPNEQFF. The CDR3 DNA is TGCGCCAGCAGTCGAGACAGGGGGCCGAATGAGCAGTTCTTC.

CDR3 sequence: CASSPFPGISNQPQHF. Written as DNA, the CDR3 is TGTGCCAGCAGCCCTTTCCCGGGGATTAGCAATCAGCCCCAGCATTTT. The chain links TRBV3-1 (or the pseudogene TRBV3-2) to TRBJ1-5; D not resolved. The CDR3 contains 16 residues. Between the trimmed V and J ends, which lost 4 bases and 0 bases, there was a span of 13 bases. The germline V gene has CDR1 LGHDT and CDR2 YNNKEL (reference sequence).

The chain is built from TRBV12-2 and TRBJ2-7; TRBD1 reflects the table's D call only, with no check against the DNA. TRBV12-2 represents a pseudogene. CDR3 length: 13 amino acids. The CDR3 loop is CASRWDRDYEQYV. CDR3 nucleotides: TGTGCAAGTCGCTGGGACAGGGACTACGAGCAGTACGTC.

CDR3 nucleotide sequence: TGTGCCACCAGTGACTCAGGGTCTGGGGCCAACGTCCTGACTTTC. This sequence encodes CATSDSGSGANVLTF. The chain couples TRBV24-1 to TRBJ2-6; maybe TRBD1 (5 bases). The V and J ends lost 4 bases and 1 base respectively, with 7 bases between them. The CDR3 runs to 15 residues. Germline values: CDR1 KGHDR, CDR2 SFDVKD.

The rearrangement links TRBV24-1 to TRBJ1-1; a weak D match, TRBD1 (6 bases). This CDR3 spans 17 amino acids. Trimming cost V 0 bases and J 2 bases, with 15 bases left between them. Germline values: CDR1 KGHDR, CDR2 SFDVKD. In DNA form, the CDR3 reads TGTGCCACCAGTGATTTGTCCCAGGGGTACGGAAACACTGAAGCTTTCTTT. Its protein is CATSDLSQGYGNTEAFF.

This sequence joins TRBV19 and TRBJ1-5, with 8 nucleotides matching TRBD1. The CDR3 length is 14 residues. Trimming removed 10 bases from V and 3 bases from J; junction bases left unmatched: 8. Germline V gene lookup returns CDR1 LNHDA and CDR2 SQIVND (reference sequence). CDR3 region: CATRDRSDNQPQHF. The CDR3 region has the DNA TGTGCCACGAGGGACAGGAGTGACAATCAGCCCCAGCATTTT.

DNA of the CDR3: TGCGCCAGCAGCTTGGGTATCGGCGGGAGGGAGGGGAATGAGCAGTTCTTC. Translated, it gives CASSLGIGGREGNEQFF. The genes are TRBV5-1 and TRBJ2-1; the match to TRBD2 covers 9 bases. The CDR3 loop spans 17 amino acids. Germline CDR1 is SGHRS and CDR2 is YFSETQ. V lost 0 bases, J lost 7 bases, and 11 bases stayed unmatched.

CDR3 bases: TGTGCCAGTAGTATAGATTTCCGAGCGGATACGCAGTATTTT. Translating gives CASSIDFRADTQYF. The chain couples TRBV19 to TRBJ2-3; no firm D call. This CDR3 is 14 amino acids long. Trimming shortened V by 0 bases and J by 6 bases, and 10 bases separated the two germline ends. Germline-derived CDR1 and CDR2 are LNHDA and SQIVND (reference sequence).

The chain links TRBV4-1 to TRBJ1-4, with D possibly TRBD1 on 5 matching bases. Germline CDR1 is MGHRA and CDR2 is YSYEKL. The CDR3 runs 15 residues. The ends were cut back, 1 base at V and 6 bases at J, with 12 bases in the middle. DNA of the CDR3: TGCGCCAGCAGCCAAGCGGGGGACTTATATGAAAAACTGTTTTTT. This translates into CASSQAGDLYEKLFF.

The chain recombines TRBV5-1 with TRBJ2-5; 15 bases are a match to TRBD2. The germline gives CDR1 SGHRS, CDR2 YFSETQ. There are 15 residues in the CDR3. After removal of 4 bases from V and 5 bases from J, the junction contained 3 bases not matched to a gene. In DNA form, the CDR3 reads TGCGCCAGCAGCCCCGGACTAGCGGGAGGGGAGACCCAGTACTTC. This translates into CASSPGLAGGETQYF.

The chain carries TRBV3-1 (or the pseudogene TRBV3-2) and TRBJ2-5; 11 positions match TRBD2. Germline V gives CDR1 LGHDT, CDR2 YNNKEL (reference sequence). This CDR3 has 18 amino acids. V was pared by 1 base and J by 5 bases, with 12 bases of the junction left unmatched. The CDR3 DNA sequence: TGTGCCAGCAGCCAAGGTTTAGCGGGAGGGCCAGTACGCGAGACCCAGTACTTC. This codes for CASSQGLAGGPVRETQYF.

The chain joins TRBV7-2 to TRBJ2-5; TRBD1 agrees at 7 bases. The CDR3 spans 14 residues. Germline values: CDR1 SGHTA, CDR2 FQGNSA. V was pared by 5 bases and J by 2 bases, with 5 bases of the junction left unmatched. CDR3 DNA: TGTGCCAGCAGCCTTGACAGGGCTCAAGAGACCCAGTACTTC. This translates into CASSLDRAQETQYF.

The gene calls are TRBV4-3 and TRBJ1-2; D is unclear. Germline V CDR1 and CDR2: LGHNA, YSLEER. V was shortened by 0 bases and J by 1 base, with 9 bases between the two germline ends. The CDR3 is 15 amino acids. This CDR3 is CASSQEVHSNYGYTF. The CDR3 coding sequence is TGCGCCAGCAGCCAAGAGGTCCACAGTAACTATGGCTACACCTTC.

This clone was recorded only once. The chain couples TRBV5-1 to TRBJ2-7; 8 bases agree with TRBD2. V shed 4 bases, J shed 1 base, and the junction held 10 bases outside the gene matches. Germline CDR1 reads SGHRS; CDR2 reads YFSETQ. This CDR3 contains 16 residues. DNA for the CDR3: TGCGCCAGCAGCCCGGGGGGGACGGCGGCATCCTACGAGCAGTACGTC. This codes for CASSPGGTAASYEQYV.

The CDR3 spells CASRFGGGRNICRAEQYV. The CDR3 nucleotides are TGTGCAAGTCGCTTCGGCGGAGGGAGGAATATTTGTCGGGCCGAGCAGTACGTC. The genes are TRBV12-2 and TRBJ2-7; TRBD2 reflects the table's D call only, with no check against the DNA. TRBV12-2 is annotated as a pseudogene. This CDR3 is 18 amino acids long.

The rearrangement joins TRBV3-1 (or the pseudogene TRBV3-2) to TRBJ1-1; TRBD1 is a possible D gene (5 bases). V gave up 0 bases and J gave up 4 bases, with 9 bases separating them. Germline CDR1 LGHDT, CDR2 YNNKEL (reference sequence). This CDR3 is 14 amino acids long. The CDR3 reads CASSQEGQGTEAFF. CDR3 bases: TGTGCCAGCAGCCAAGAGGGGCAGGGCACTGAAGCTTTCTTT.

The count of this clone is one. The V call is TRBV28, the J call TRBJ1-5; D uncertain. The length of the CDR3 is 13 residues. Trimming removed 4 bases from V and 3 bases from J, with 7 bases in between. Germline assignment: CDR1 MDHEN and CDR2 SYDVKM. The CDR3 reads CASSSLNNQPQHF. In nucleotides, the CDR3 is TGTGCCAGCAGTTCTTTAAACAATCAGCCCCAGCATTTT.

The chain couples TRBV28 to TRBJ1-5; tentative D call: TRBD1 (6 bases). The V gene's germline CDR1 is MDHEN and CDR2 SYDVKM. The CDR3 contains 17 residues. Trimming stripped 2 bases from V and 1 base from J, with 15 bases between. CDR3 in amino acids: CASSLVGAGGSNQPQHF. The CDR3 DNA sequence: TGTGCCAGCAGTTTAGTGGGGGCTGGTGGGAGCAATCAGCCCCAGCATTTT.

The chain couples TRBV10-3 to TRBJ2-2; 11 bases are a match to TRBD1. V trimming: 6 bases; J trimming: 5 bases; junction bases outside the gene matches: 2. The CDR3 runs 14 residues. Germline loops: CDR1 ENHRY, CDR2 SYGVKD. Written as DNA, the CDR3 is TGTGCCATCAGGGGACAGGGGGGAACCGGGGAGCTGTTTTTT. This encodes CAIRGQGGTGELFF.

This chain connects TRBV12-5 to TRBJ2-5; 8 bases line up with TRBD1. This CDR3 contains 15 residues. CDR1 and CDR2 (germline): LGHNT, FRNRAP. Losses at the gene ends were 4 bases for V and 5 bases for J; bases not matched to a gene: 9. For the CDR3, the DNA is TGTGCTAGTGGTTCAAACTTACAGGGGGATGAGACCCAGTACTTC. Its protein is CASGSNLQGDETQYF. The full variable domain, rest sourced from reference TRBV12-5 and TRBJ2-5, is DARVTQTPRHKVTEMGQEVTMRCQPILGHNTVFWYRQTMMQGLELLAYFRNRAPLDDSGMPKDRFSAEMPDATLATLKIQPSEPRDSAVYFCASGSNLQGDETQYFGPGTRLLVL.